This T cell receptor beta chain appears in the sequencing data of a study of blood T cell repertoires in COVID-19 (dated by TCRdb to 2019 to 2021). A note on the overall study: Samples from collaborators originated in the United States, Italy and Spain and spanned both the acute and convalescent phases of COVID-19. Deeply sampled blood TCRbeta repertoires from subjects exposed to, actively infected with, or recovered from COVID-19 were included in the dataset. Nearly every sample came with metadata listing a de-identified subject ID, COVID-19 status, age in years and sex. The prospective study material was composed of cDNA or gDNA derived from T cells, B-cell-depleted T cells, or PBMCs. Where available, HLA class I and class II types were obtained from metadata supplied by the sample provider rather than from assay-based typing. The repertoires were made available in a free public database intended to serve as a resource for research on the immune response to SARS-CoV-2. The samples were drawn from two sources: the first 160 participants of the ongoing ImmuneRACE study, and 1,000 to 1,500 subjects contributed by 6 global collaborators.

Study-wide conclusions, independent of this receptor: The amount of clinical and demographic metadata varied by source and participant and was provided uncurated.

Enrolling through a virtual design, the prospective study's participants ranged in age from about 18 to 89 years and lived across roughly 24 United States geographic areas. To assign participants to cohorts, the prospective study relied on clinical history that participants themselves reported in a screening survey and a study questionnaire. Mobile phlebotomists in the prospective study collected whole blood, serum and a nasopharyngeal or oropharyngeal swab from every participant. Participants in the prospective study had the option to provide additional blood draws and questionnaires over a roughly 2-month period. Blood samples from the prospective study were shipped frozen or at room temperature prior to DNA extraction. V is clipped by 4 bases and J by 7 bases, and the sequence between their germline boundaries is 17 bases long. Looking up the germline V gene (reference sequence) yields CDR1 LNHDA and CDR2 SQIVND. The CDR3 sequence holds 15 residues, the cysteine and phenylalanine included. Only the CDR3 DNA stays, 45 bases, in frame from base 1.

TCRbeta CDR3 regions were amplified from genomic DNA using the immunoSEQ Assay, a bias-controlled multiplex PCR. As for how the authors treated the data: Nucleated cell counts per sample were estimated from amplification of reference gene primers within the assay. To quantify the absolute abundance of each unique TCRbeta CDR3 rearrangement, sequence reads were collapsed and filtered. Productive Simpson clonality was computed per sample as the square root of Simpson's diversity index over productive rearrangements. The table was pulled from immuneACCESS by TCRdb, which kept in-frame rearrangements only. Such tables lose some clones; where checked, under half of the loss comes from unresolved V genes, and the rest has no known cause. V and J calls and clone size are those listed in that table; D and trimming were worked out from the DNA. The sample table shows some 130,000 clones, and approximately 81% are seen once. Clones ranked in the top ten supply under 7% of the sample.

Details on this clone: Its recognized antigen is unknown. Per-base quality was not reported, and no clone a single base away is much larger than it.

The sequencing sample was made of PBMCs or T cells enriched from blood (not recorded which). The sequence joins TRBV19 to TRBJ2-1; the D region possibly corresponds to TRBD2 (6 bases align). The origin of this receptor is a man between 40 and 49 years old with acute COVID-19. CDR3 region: CASSSSGSTGNEQFF. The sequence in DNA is TGTGCCAGTAGTAGCAGCGGGTCAACCGGGAATGAGCAGTTCTTC.